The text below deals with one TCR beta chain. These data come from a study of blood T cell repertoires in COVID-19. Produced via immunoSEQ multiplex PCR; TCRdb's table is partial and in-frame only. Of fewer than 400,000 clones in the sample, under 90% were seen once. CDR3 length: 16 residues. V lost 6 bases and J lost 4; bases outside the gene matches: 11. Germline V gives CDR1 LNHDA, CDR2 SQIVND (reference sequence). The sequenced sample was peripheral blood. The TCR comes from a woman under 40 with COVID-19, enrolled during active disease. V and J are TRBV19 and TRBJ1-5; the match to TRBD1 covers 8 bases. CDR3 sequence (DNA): TGTGCCAGTAGACCCCAGAGGCAGGGGGCAAATCAGCCCCAGCATTTT. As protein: CASRPQRQGANQPQHF.